This T cell receptor (beta chain) was found in a study of blood T cell repertoires in COVID-19. Background on the study: Sample material is recorded as cDNA or gDNA derived from T cells, B-cell-depleted T cells, or PBMCs.

Only a few counts were recorded for this clone. Using immunoSEQ multiplex PCR, the repertoire was profiled, and TCRdb retains in-frame clones only, with some absent. The table has roughly 160,000 clones, 70% to 90% seen once. The CDR3 spans 17 residues. Germline loops: CDR1 SGHTA, CDR2 FQGTGA. V was trimmed by 7 bases and J by 3 bases, leaving 21 bases between them. Patients from Seattle were sampled longitudinally, starting during active infection. The sequencing sample was made of peripheral blood. This TCR was recovered from a woman over 75 with COVID-19, enrolled during active disease. This sequence joins TRBV7-3 and TRBJ2-2, with TRBD1 as a possible D gene (6 bases). CDR3 residues: CASTSQGAQGYTGELFF. DNA of the CDR3: TGTGCCAGCACCTCCCAAGGGGCACAGGGTTACACCGGGGAGCTGTTTTTT.